These T cell receptor beta chains were read from a single sample in a study of CD8 T cells in Susac syndrome. Using its own MiXCR run on the immunoSEQ multiplex PCR reads, TCRdb lists one record per CDR3 protein. This table holds 190,000 or so distinct CDR3 sequences, roughly 95% found once. Sequenced input: CD4+ T cells from PBMCs. Source of these receptors: a human donor with multiple sclerosis. CDR3s include the opening cysteine and the closing phenylalanine or tryptophan. Each record gives: V gene, clone size, J gene, D gene, CDR3 DNA, CDR3 protein. D genes are given only for firm matches. Only part of the rows carry a size: once, few, many, or a class if the clone is expanded.

TRBV24-1	NA	TRBJ1-5	NA	TGTGCCACCAGTGATCCGGGGCCCAATCAGCCCCAGCATTTT	CATSDPGPNQPQHF
TRBV12-3/TRBV12-4	once	TRBJ2-5	NA	TGTGCCAGCAGTTTAGCGCAGGGTAGGGGGTACCAAGAGACCCAGTACTTC	CASSLAQGRGYQETQYF
TRBV29-1	NA	TRBJ2-3	NA	TGCAGCGTTGAGCGCGCCAGCTATACGCAGTATTTT	CSVERASYTQYF
TRBV6-5	NA	TRBJ1-2	NA	TGTGCCAGCAGTTATCACGGGGGTGACTATGGCTACACCTTC	CASSYHGGDYGYTF
TRBV20-1	NA	TRBJ2-5	NA	TGCAGTGTCGTGAGGAGTGAGACCCAGTACTTC	CSVVRSETQYF
TRBV6-6	NA	TRBJ2-7	NA	TGTGCCAGCGTTAGTAGTGTGGCCTACGAGCAGTACTTC	CASVSSVAYEQYF
TRBV12-3/TRBV12-4	NA	TRBJ1-4	NA	TGTGCCAGCTCAATAGGGAGAGCTAATGAAAAACTGTTTTTT	CASSIGRANEKLFF
TRBV15	once	TRBJ2-5	TRBD1	TGTGCCACCAGCAGAGCCCGGGACAGGGGGGGAGAGACCCAGTACTTC	CATSRARDRGGETQYF
TRBV5-1	NA	TRBJ2-7	NA	TGCGCCAGCAGCTCCCAGGGGAACGAGCAGTACTTC	CASSSQGNEQYF
TRBV3-1	NA	TRBJ2-1	NA	TGTGCCAGCAGCCGAACGGCGGGCGCCCCGTTGGCGTTCTTC	CASSRTAGAPLAFF
TRBV19	NA	TRBJ2-3	NA	TGTGCCAGTCGGAACAGCCATAGCACAGATACGCAGTATTTT	CASRNSHSTDTQYF
TRBV27	once	TRBJ2-7	NA	TGTGCCAGCAGTTTTCGTGGACCCGAGCAGTACTTC	CASSFRGPEQYF
TRBV19	NA	TRBJ2-5	NA	TGTGCCAGCAGTTTGGGGACAAGAAATTTCCAAGAGACCCAGTACTTC	CASSLGTRNFQETQYF
TRBV6-1	NA	TRBJ2-7	NA	TGTGCCAGCAGTGAAGTGTCCAAATCCTACGAGCAGTACTTC	CASSEVSKSYEQYF
TRBV5-6	NA	TRBJ2-3	NA	TGTGCCAGCACCCTTCGAGGGTACCAAGGCACAGATACGCAGTATTTT	CASTLRGYQGTDTQYF
TRBV18	NA	TRBJ2-7	TRBD2	TGTGCCAGCTCACCGGGGAGGGACGAGCAGTACTTC	CASSPGRDEQYF
TRBV3-1	NA	TRBJ2-1	NA	TGTGCCAGCAGCCCCCGCCTCGAACACAATGAGCAGTTCTTC	CASSPRLEHNEQFF
TRBV5-6	NA	TRBJ1-4	NA	TGTGCCAGCAGCCCCCGGGGGAGGGCGGGTGAAAAACTGTTTTTT	CASSPRGRAGEKLFF
TRBV27	once	TRBJ2-7	NA	TGTGCCAGCAGTCTGAACAGGGGGGAGGGCGAGCAGTACTTC	CASSLNRGEGEQYF
TRBV12-3/TRBV12-4	NA	TRBJ1-1	NA	TGTGCCAGCAGTTCCCAGTGGCCTTGGAACACTGAAGCTTTCTTT	CASSSQWPWNTEAFF
TRBV29-1	NA	TRBJ2-7	NA	TGCAGCGTTGGAAGGGCAAGCTCCTACGAGCAGTACTTC	CSVGRASSYEQYF
TRBV6-2/TRBV6-3	NA	TRBJ1-2	NA	TGTGCCAGCAGTTACGGGGAAGCCTATGGCTACACCTTC	CASSYGEAYGYTF
TRBV9	NA	TRBJ2-3	NA	TGTGCCAGCAGCGTAGAGGGCAGGAGCACAGATACGCAGTATTTT	CASSVEGRSTDTQYF
TRBV5-6	once	TRBJ2-3	TRBD2	TGTGCCAGCAGCTTGGCGGCGGGAGAAGCTCATACGCAGTATTTT	CASSLAAGEAHTQYF
TRBV29-1	once	TRBJ2-3	TRBD1	TGCAGCGTCGTCGACAGGGTGATTGGGGATACGCAGTATTTT	CSVVDRVIGDTQYF
TRBV11-3	NA	TRBJ1-1	NA	TGTGCCAGCAGCTTAAGGGTTGGCCCCCCGAGGGGGAACACTGAAGCTTTCTTT	CASSLRVGPPRGNTEAFF
TRBV12-3/TRBV12-4	once	TRBJ1-1	NA	TGTGCCAGCAGTTTAGTGAGAGTTCGACCTAACACTGAAGCTTTCTTT	CASSLVRVRPNTEAFF
TRBV20-1	NA	TRBJ1-6	TRBD1	TGCAGTGCCCGGGGACAGGGGGCGATATATTCACCCCTCCACTTT	CSARGQGAIYSPLHF
TRBV7-3	NA	TRBJ1-1	NA	TGTGCCAGCAGCTTAACGGGCGGCACCGCGAACACTGAAGCTTTCTTT	CASSLTGGTANTEAFF
TRBV4-2	NA	TRBJ1-5	NA	TGTGCCAGCAGCCAAGATAATCCGGGGGCCTTCTATCAGCCCCAGCATTTT	CASSQDNPGAFYQPQHF
TRBV20-1	NA	TRBJ1-1	NA	TGCAGTGCTAGTTCTAACACTGAAGCTTTCTTT	CSASSNTEAFF
TRBV5-4	once	TRBJ2-7	NA	TGTGCCAGCAGCTTGGACTCCAACCAGGGCCGCGAGCAGTACTTC	CASSLDSNQGREQYF
TRBV5-4	NA	TRBJ2-3	TRBD2	TGTGCCAGCAGCTCGAGAAGCGGGAGAGGTTCAGATACGCAGTATTTT	CASSSRSGRGSDTQYF
TRBV5-4	NA	TRBJ2-7	NA	TGTGCCAGCAGCTCTGGGGTTCGCCACGAGCAGTACTTC	CASSSGVRHEQYF
TRBV20-1	once	TRBJ1-5	NA	TGCAGTGCTAGGGTAAACAATCAGCCCCAGCATTTT	CSARVNNQPQHF